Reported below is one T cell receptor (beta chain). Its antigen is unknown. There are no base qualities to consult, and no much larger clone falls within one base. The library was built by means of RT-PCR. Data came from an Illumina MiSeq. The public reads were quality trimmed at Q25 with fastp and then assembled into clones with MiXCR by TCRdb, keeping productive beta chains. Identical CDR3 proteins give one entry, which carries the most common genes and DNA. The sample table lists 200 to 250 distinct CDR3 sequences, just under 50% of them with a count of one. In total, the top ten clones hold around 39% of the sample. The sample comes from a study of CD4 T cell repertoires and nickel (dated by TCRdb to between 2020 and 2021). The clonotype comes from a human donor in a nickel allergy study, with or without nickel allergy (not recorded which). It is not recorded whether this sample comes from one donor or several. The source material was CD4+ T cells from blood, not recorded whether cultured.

The CDR3 amino acid sequence is: CSAREAQGYGYTF. The DNA sequence is TGCAGTGCTAGAGAGGCCCAGGGCTATGGCTACACCTTC. This chain joins TRBV20-1 to TRBJ1-2; a weak D assignment points to TRBD1 (5 bases agree). The germline V gene (reference sequence) supplies CDR1 DFQATT and CDR2 SNEGSKA. The germline ends are 9 bases apart after V is trimmed by 0 bases and J by 4 bases. CDR3 length: 13 amino acids, cysteine to phenylalanine. Of the read, only the CDR3 DNA is kept; its 39 bases are in frame from base 1.